These T cell receptor beta chains were read from a single sample in a study of PD-1 and CTLA-4 blockade in melanoma. Only in-frame clones appear in the TCRdb table, and some are missing; sequencing was by immunoSEQ multiplex PCR. The repertoire has about 21,000 clones, around 88% of them found once; the top ten carry 7.8%. The sample here was CD8+ T cells from peripheral blood, taken before anti-PD-1 treatment. The receptors come from a human donor with melanoma. The CDR3 runs from the conserved cysteine through the conserved F or W. The D gene is left open where the match is weak. The size field is filled for only some rows; it gives once, few, many or a size class.

J	V	size	D	DNA	CDR3
TRBJ1-2	TRBV27	-	TRBD1	TGTGCCAGCAGTTCACTACCTGGGACAGGAAGGAATGGCTACACCTTC	CASSSLPGTGRNGYTF
TRBJ2-7	TRBV6-2/TRBV6-3	-	TRBD1	TGTGCCAGCAGTTACTCTACAGGGGGCGGCGAGCAGTACTTC	CASSYSTGGGEQYF
TRBJ2-3	TRBV21-1	-	-	TGTGCCAGCAGCAAACCCAGGAGTGGCCGCACAGATACGCAGTATTTT	CASSKPRSGRTDTQYF
TRBJ2-1	TRBV2	-	-	TGTGCCAGCAGTGATTTCGCCGGGGGCTCCTACAATGAGCAGTTCTTC	CASSDFAGGSYNEQFF
TRBJ1-1	TRBV15	-	-	TGTGCCACCAGCAGAGCAGGAGGGATCATGAACACTGAAGCTTTCTTT	CATSRAGGIMNTEAFF
TRBJ1-2	TRBV15	-	TRBD1	TGTGCCACCAGCAGAGGTACCACAGGGGGGGATGGCTACACCTTC	CATSRGTTGGDGYTF
TRBJ1-2	TRBV7-2	-	-	TGTGCCAGCAGCTTAAGACAGCCGTACGGCTATGGCTACACCTTC	CASSLRQPYGYGYTF
TRBJ1-2	TRBV6-2/TRBV6-3	-	-	TGTGCCAGCAGTTTGGGGGCTTCCACCTATGGCTACACCTTC	CASSLGASTYGYTF
TRBJ2-7	TRBV6-1	once	-	TGTGCCAGCAGTGAGTTTCAGGGAATCTCTTCCTACGAGCAGTACTTC	CASSEFQGISSYEQYF
TRBJ1-5	TRBV27	-	-	TGTGCCAGCAGTTTATCCTGGGGGGGAAATCAGCCCCAGCATTTT	CASSLSWGGNQPQHF
TRBJ1-2	TRBV29-1	-	-	TGCAGCGCCCCGACAGCCTATGGCTACACCTTC	CSAPTAYGYTF
TRBJ1-6	TRBV7-2	-	-	TGTGCCAGCAGCCCCGAAGGGGCAGGCTACTATAATTCACCCCTCCACTTT	CASSPEGAGYYNSPLHF
TRBJ1-2	TRBV6-5	-	TRBD1	TGTGCCAGCAGGGGGACAGGGGTAAACTATGGCTACACCTTC	CASRGTGVNYGYTF
TRBJ2-1	TRBV6-1	once	TRBD1	TGTGCCAGCAGTGGGGGGGACAGGGGGTACCAGAGCTCCTACAATGAGCAGTTCTTC	CASSGGDRGYQSSYNEQFF
TRBJ2-1	TRBV14	-	-	TGTGCCAGCAGTCGGGAGTCGGCAGCGAGGTTTGAGCAGTTCTTC	CASSRESAARFEQFF
TRBJ2-1	TRBV7-3	once	-	TGTGCCAGCAGCCTGAGCGGAGGCAATGAGCAGTTCTTC	CASSLSGGNEQFF
TRBJ2-1	TRBV18	-	TRBD1	TGTGCCAGCTCACCGACCGGGACAGGAGAATTCTCCTACAATGAGCAGTTCTTC	CASSPTGTGEFSYNEQFF
TRBJ2-3	TRBV2	-	TRBD2	TGTGCCAGCAGTGGTCCGGGGGGGAACGGAGATACGCAGTATTTT	CASSGPGGNGDTQYF
TRBJ2-7	TRBV5-1	-	-	TGCGCCAGCAGCCCGAGACTGCACGAGCAGTACTTC	CASSPRLHEQYF
TRBJ2-3	TRBV6-6	-	TRBD2	TGTGCCAGCAGCAACGGGGGGGAGGCGGATACGCAGTATTTT	CASSNGGEADTQYF
TRBJ1-3	TRBV28	-	TRBD1	TGTGCCAGCAGCCCTTTACAGGGGATCGGAAACACCATATATTTT	CASSPLQGIGNTIYF
TRBJ1-4	TRBV6-5	-	-	TGTGCCAGCAGCCCATTCGCAGGAACTAATGAAAAACTGTTTTTT	CASSPFAGTNEKLFF
TRBJ1-6	TRBV27	-	-	TGTGCCAGCAGTTTCGCCTCGAATTCACCCCTCCACTTT	CASSFASNSPLHF
TRBJ1-5	TRBV5-6	-	-	TGTGCCAGCAGCTTGGGGGCAGGGAGCGAAAGCAATCAGCCCCAGCATTTT	CASSLGAGSESNQPQHF
TRBJ2-3	TRBV11-2	-	TRBD2	TGTGCCAGCAGCCCGACCTTTAGCGGGGCCGGAGATACGCAGTATTTT	CASSPTFSGAGDTQYF
TRBJ2-3	TRBV5-6	-	-	TGTGCCAGCAGCTTCACAGATACGCAGTATTTT	CASSFTDTQYF
TRBJ2-5	TRBV3-1/TRBV3-2	-	TRBD2	TGTGCCAGCAGCAGGTCCGATAGCGGGGGTCCAGATGAGACCCAGTACTTC	CASSRSDSGGPDETQYF
TRBJ2-1	TRBV30	-	TRBD2	TGTGCCTGGAGTAACGGGCGGGGGGCCTCCTACAATGAGCAGTTCTTC	CAWSNGRGASYNEQFF
TRBJ1-5	TRBV6-5	-	-	TGTGCCAGCAGTTCCTCTGGGGAGGGAGGGGAGCAGCCCCAGCATTTT	CASSSSGEGGEQPQHF
TRBJ1-4	TRBV5-4	-	-	TGTGCCAGCAGCTTGGACCAGGGTGAAAAACTGTTTTTT	CASSLDQGEKLFF